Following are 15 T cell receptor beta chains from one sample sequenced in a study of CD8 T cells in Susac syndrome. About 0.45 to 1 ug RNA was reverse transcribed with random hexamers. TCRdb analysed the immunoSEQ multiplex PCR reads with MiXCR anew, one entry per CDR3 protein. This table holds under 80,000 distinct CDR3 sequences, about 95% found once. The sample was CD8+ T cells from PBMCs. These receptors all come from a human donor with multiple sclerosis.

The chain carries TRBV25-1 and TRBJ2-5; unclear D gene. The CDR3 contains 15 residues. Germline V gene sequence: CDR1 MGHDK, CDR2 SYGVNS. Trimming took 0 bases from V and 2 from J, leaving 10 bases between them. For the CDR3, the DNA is TGTGCCAGCAGTGAATACGGTTTTGGACAAGAGACCCAGTACTTC. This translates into CASSEYGFGQETQYF.

The CDR3 sequence: CASSSGTDGGTQYF. The DNA of the CDR3 is TGTGCCAGTAGCTCGGGGACAGACGGGGGGACCCAGTACTTC. V is TRBV19 and J is TRBJ2-5, with D perhaps matching TRBD1 (7 bases). CDR1 and CDR2 from the germline V gene are LNHDA and SQIVND (reference sequence). The CDR3 contains 14 residues. Trimming pared 6 bases from V and 7 bases from J, leaving 18 bases between.

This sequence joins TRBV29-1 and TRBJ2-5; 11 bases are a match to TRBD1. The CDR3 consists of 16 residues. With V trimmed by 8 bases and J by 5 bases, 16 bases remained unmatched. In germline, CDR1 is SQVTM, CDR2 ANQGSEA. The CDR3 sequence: CSSTLGTGGMGETQYF. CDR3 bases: TGCAGCTCCACCCTCGGGACAGGGGGTATGGGGGAGACCCAGTACTTC.

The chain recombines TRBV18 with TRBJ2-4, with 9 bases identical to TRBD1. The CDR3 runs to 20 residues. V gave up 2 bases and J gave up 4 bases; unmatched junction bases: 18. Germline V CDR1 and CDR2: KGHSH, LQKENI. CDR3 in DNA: TGTGCCAGCTCACCAAAGTGGACAGGGGAATTTAATATTTTAAAAAACATTCAGTACTTC. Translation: CASSPKWTGEFNILKNIQYF. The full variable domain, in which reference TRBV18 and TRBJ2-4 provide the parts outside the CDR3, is NAGVMQNPRHLVRRRGQEARLRCSPMKGHSHVYWYRQLPEEGLKFMVYLQKENIIDESGMPKERFSAEFPKEGPSILRIQQVVRGDSAAYFCASSPKWTGEFNILKNIQYFGAGTRLSVL.

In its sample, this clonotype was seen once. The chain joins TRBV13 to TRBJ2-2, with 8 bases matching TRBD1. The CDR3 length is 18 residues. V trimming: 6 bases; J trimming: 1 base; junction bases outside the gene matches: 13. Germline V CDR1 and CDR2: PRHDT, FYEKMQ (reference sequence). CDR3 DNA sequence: TGTGCCAGCAGTTCCGCCGCCCGGGACAGGTTGAACACCGGGGAGCTGTTTTTT. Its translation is CASSSAARDRLNTGELFF.

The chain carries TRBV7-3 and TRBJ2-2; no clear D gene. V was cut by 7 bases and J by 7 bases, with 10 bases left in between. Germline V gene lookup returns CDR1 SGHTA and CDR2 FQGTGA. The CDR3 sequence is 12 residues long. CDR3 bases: TGTGCCAGCACCTCGGTTAGCGGGGAGCTGTTTTTT. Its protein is CASTSVSGELFF.

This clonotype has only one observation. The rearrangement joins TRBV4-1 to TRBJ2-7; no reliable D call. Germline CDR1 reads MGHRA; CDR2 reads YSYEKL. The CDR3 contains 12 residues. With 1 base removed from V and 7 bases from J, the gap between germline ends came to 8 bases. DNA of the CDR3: TGCGCCAGCAGCCAAGGCACTTCGGAGCAGTACTTC. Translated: CASSQGTSEQYF.

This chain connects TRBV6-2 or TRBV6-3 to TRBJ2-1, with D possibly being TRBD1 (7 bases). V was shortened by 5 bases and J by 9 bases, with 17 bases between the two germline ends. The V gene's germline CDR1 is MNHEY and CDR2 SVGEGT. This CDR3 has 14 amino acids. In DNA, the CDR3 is TGTGCCAGCAGTCACGGAGGGGGCGCAGGTGAGCAGTTCTTC. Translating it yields CASSHGGGAGEQFF.

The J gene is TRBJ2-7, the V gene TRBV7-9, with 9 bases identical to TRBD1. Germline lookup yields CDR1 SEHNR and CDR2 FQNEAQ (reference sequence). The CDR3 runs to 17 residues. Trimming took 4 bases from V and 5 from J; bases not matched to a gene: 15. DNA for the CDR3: TGTGCCAGCAGCTCCTTAGGGGGGGACAGGGCTAGCAACGAGCAGTACTTC. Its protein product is CASSSLGGDRASNEQYF. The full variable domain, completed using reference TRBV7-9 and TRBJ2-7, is DTGVSQNPRHKITKRGQNVTFRCDPISEHNRLYWYRQTLGQGPEFLTYFQNEAQLEKSRLLSDRFSAERPKGSFSTLEIQRTEQGDSAMYLCASSSLGGDRASNEQYFGPGTRLTVT.

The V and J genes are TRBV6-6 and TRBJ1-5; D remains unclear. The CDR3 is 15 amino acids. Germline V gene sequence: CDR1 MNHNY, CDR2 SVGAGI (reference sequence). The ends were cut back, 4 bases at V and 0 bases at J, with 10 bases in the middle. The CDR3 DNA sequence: TGTGCCAGCAGTTCCGGACCGTATAGCAATCAGCCCCAGCATTTT. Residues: CASSSGPYSNQPQHF.

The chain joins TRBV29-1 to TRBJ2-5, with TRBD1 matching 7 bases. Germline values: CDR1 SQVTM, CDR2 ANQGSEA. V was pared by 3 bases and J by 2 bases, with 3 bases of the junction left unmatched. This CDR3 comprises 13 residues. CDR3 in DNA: TGCAGCGTTGAGCAGGGGGAGCAAGAGACCCAGTACTTC. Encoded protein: CSVEQGEQETQYF.

CDR3 sequence reads: CASSSDGTVNTEAFF. The CDR3 bases are TGTGCCAGCAGCTCCGACGGGACAGTGAACACTGAAGCTTTCTTT. The genes are TRBV7-9 and TRBJ1-1; 7 positions agree with TRBD1. V gave up 4 bases and J gave up 0 bases; unmatched junction bases: 5. CDR3 length equals 15 residues. In germline, CDR1 is SEHNR, CDR2 FQNEAQ (reference sequence).

CDR3 nucleotide sequence: TGTGCCAGTAGTATAGTGGCAGCGCGGTTTAACGAGCAGTACTTC. This gives the protein CASSIVAARFNEQYF. This chain joins TRBV19 and TRBJ2-7, with unresolved D. In germline, CDR1 is LNHDA, CDR2 SQIVND (reference sequence). Trimming removed 1 base at V and 5 bases at J, with 15 bases between. The CDR3 totals 15 residues.

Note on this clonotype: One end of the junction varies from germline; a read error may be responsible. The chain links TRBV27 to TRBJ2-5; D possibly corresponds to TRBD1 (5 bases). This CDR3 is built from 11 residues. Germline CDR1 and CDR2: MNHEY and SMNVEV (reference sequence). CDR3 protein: CASRGQGTQYF. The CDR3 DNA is TGTGCCAGCAGGGGGCAAGGGACCCAGTACTTC.

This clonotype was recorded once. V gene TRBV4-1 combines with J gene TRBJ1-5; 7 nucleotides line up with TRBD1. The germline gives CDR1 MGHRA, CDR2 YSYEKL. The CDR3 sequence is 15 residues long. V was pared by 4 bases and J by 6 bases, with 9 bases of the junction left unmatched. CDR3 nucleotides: TGCGCCAGCAGCCCTACATTAGGGGGCGGTCAGCCCCAGCATTTT. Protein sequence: CASSPTLGGGQPQHF.